This T cell receptor beta chain was profiled in a study of ipilimumab plus nivolumab after autologous stem cell transplantation. Study in general: Patients received a median of 5 ipilimumab and roughly eight nivolumab doses. The DLBCL cohort had primary refractory and relapsed disease, with 18-month progression-free survival of roughly 86% and 30%.

Patients got ipilimumab 1 mg/kg beginning 14 to 28 days post-transplant. Profiled with immunoSEQ multiplex PCR; TCRdb holds only in-frame clones, not every one. The data hold about 13,000 clones, with 55% to 85% observed a single time. Germline V gives CDR1 SGHAT, CDR2 FQNNGV. The CDR3 contains 13 residues. V was trimmed by 5 bases and J by 6 bases, leaving 14 bases between them. Sequenced material: PBMCs, taken in a trial of ipilimumab plus nivolumab as post-transplant consolidation. The TCR was taken from a male donor with diffuse large B-cell lymphoma. The J gene is TRBJ2-7, the V gene TRBV11-2; D gene uncertain. CDR3 residues: CASSPGRLVEQYF. Written as DNA, the CDR3 is TGTGCCAGCAGCCCGGGCCGGCTGGTCGAGCAGTACTTC.